This entry is about one TCR beta chain. Amplified TCR beta CDR3 regions came from RNA transcripts. First-round RT-PCR targeting the TCR CDR3 was performed with the HTBI primer set. TCRdb passed the multiplex PCR reads through MiXCR, listing each CDR3 protein once. The table records under 400,000 distinct CDR3 sequences, around 25% of them present only once. This entry is derived from a study of T cells in Graves' hyperthyroidism and ophthalmopathy. Criteria for exclusion of patients were uncontrolled infection, other autoimmune disease, pregnancy or lactation. The TCR originated in a man aged 45-60 years with Graves' hyperthyroidism. The sequenced sample was blood.

The CDR3 region has the DNA TGTGCCAGCAGTTTAGGAACGACAGGGGGTTCCGAAAAACTGTTTTTT. It translates to CASSLGTTGGSEKLFF. The chain is built from TRBV27 and TRBJ1-4, with 9 nucleotides matching TRBD1. There are 16 residues in the CDR3. The V and J ends lost 2 bases and 8 bases, in that order; junction bases with no gene match: 9. Germline assignment: CDR1 MNHEY and CDR2 SMNVEV (reference sequence).